These T cell receptor beta chains were read from a single sample in a study of cytomegalovirus exposure and HLA in healthy donors. Profiled with immunoSEQ multiplex PCR; TCRdb holds only in-frame clones, not every one. The table includes 68,000 or so clones, over 80% detected once. The sequenced sample consisted of PBMCs. The receptors come from a man between 18 and 35 years old in good health and CMV-seronegative. CDR3s include the opening cysteine and the closing phenylalanine or tryptophan. The D gene is left open where the match is weak. Clone size is shown for a subset of rows, as once, few, many or a class of expanded clone.

d_call clone_size j_call v_call cdr3_aa cdr3_nt
NA NA TRBJ1-1 TRBV29-1 CSVEADSLFQAF TGCAGCGTTGAGGCGGACAGTCTATTCCAAGCCTTT
NA medium-sized TRBJ2-2 TRBV27 CASSASGNTGELFF TGTGCCAGCAGTGCCAGCGGGAACACCGGGGAGCTGTTTTTT
NA NA TRBJ1-5 TRBV7-2 CASSLKQGFNQPQHF TGTGCCAGCAGCCTCAAACAGGGTTTCAATCAGCCCCAGCATTTT
TRBD1 NA TRBJ1-2 TRBV28 CASSFYPGTGENYGYTF TGTGCCAGCAGTTTTTACCCCGGGACAGGGGAAAACTATGGCTACACCTTC
TRBD2 NA TRBJ2-3 TRBV30 CAFYRTSGTDTQYF TGTGCCTTCTATCGGACTAGCGGCACAGATACGCAGTATTTT
TRBD1 NA TRBJ2-5 TRBV7-2 CASTGTAKETQYF TGTGCCAGCACCGGGACAGCAAAAGAGACCCAGTACTTC
TRBD1 NA TRBJ2-7 TRBV5-6 CASSLARGHEQYF TGTGCCAGCAGCTTGGCCAGGGGGCACGAGCAGTACTTC
TRBD1 NA TRBJ2-1 TRBV4-1 CASSHGQGADEQFF TGCGCCAGCAGCCACGGACAGGGGGCCGATGAGCAGTTCTTC
NA NA TRBJ2-3 TRBV28 CASSPRLTGHPDTQYF TGTGCCAGCAGTCCTAGGCTCACAGGTCACCCAGATACGCAGTATTTT
NA NA TRBJ1-5 TRBV5-6 CASSLGGGLGNQPQHF TGTGCCAGCAGCTTGGGTGGGGGGTTGGGCAATCAGCCCCAGCATTTT
TRBD2 NA TRBJ2-7 TRBV28 CASSLWVAGNYEQYF TGTGCCAGCAGTTTATGGGTAGCGGGAAACTACGAGCAGTACTTC
NA NA TRBJ1-4 TRBV5-6 CASSLRGLNEKLFF TGTGCCAGCAGCTTACGAGGGCTTAATGAAAAACTGTTTTTT
TRBD1 NA TRBJ1-2 TRBV5-1 CASSLHTGVNYGYTF TGCGCCAGCAGCTTGCACACAGGGGTGAACTATGGCTACACCTTC
NA NA TRBJ2-3 TRBV15 CATSLGADALDTQYF TGTGCCACCAGCTTAGGAGCGGACGCTCTGGATACGCAGTATTTT
TRBD2 NA TRBJ2-7 TRBV10-3 CAISESAGLAVGEQYF TGTGCCATCAGTGAGTCAGCAGGACTAGCGGTTGGCGAGCAGTACTTC
NA NA TRBJ1-1 TRBV30 CAWSVYTEAFF TGTGCCTGGAGTGTTTATACTGAAGCTTTCTTT
NA NA TRBJ2-1 TRBV29-1 CSVKGVGGNEQFF TGCAGCGTTAAGGGGGTGGGTGGTAATGAGCAGTTCTTC
NA few TRBJ1-4 TRBV15 CATLRGGSATNEKLFF TGTGCCACCTTAAGGGGCGGTTCTGCAACTAATGAAAAACTGTTTTTT
TRBD2 NA TRBJ2-3 TRBV11-3 CASSLRAGRGAQYF TGTGCCAGCAGCCTCAGAGCCGGGAGGGGTGCGCAGTATTTT